Shown below are 18 T cell receptor beta chains from a single sample sequenced in a study of Ad26.COV2.S vaccination and SARS-CoV-2 variants. Documented treatment: 15 to 20 received Ad26.COV2.S at low or high dose, single or two shots; several received placebo; per-sample allocation not given. The investigators took samples on day 63 after the first vaccine or placebo injection. Produced via immunoSEQ multiplex PCR; TCRdb's table is partial and in-frame only. Of about 350,000 clones in the sample, roughly 85% were seen once. Sequencing used peripheral blood, obtained in a trial of Ad26.COV2.S vaccine versus placebo. The receptor set was obtained from a person between 18 and 65 years old who received the Ad26.COV2.S COVID-19 vaccine or a placebo.

The chain carries TRBV20-1 and TRBJ1-1; perhaps TRBD1 as D (5 bases). Germline CDR1 DFQATT, CDR2 SNEGSKA (reference sequence). Trimming stripped 3 bases from V and 0 bases from J, with 14 bases between. The CDR3 loop spans 15 amino acids. In DNA, the CDR3 is TGCAGTGCTAGTCCCCAGGGAAGAATGAACACTGAAGCTTTCTTT. Translating gives CSASPQGRMNTEAFF.

The chain is built from TRBV10-3 and TRBJ2-3; TRBD1 agrees at 10 bases. Germline lookup yields CDR1 ENHRY and CDR2 SYGVKD. J lost 1 base, V lost 4 bases, and 5 bases had no gene match. The CDR3 runs to 16 residues. The CDR3 spells CAISGPGTGGTDTQYF. Written as DNA, the CDR3 is TGTGCCATCAGTGGCCCAGGGACAGGGGGCACAGATACGCAGTATTTT.

This chain uses TRBV30 with TRBJ1-4; the D is unclear. The CDR3 runs to 12 residues. The ends were cut back, 4 bases at V and 6 bases at J, with 9 bases in the middle. CDR1 GTSNPN and CDR2 SVGIG come from the germline V gene (reference sequence). The CDR3 loop reads CAWTAGHEKLFF. The CDR3, as DNA: TGTGCCTGGACTGCGGGTCATGAAAAACTGTTTTTT.

V is TRBV30 and J is TRBJ2-2, with TRBD1 as a possible D gene (6 bases). V was clipped by 4 bases and J by 4 bases, with 19 bases between them. This CDR3 spans 16 amino acids. Germline CDR1 reads GTSNPN; CDR2 reads SVGIG (reference sequence). The CDR3 here is CAWIRGTVPPTGELFF. CDR3 sequence (DNA): TGTGCCTGGATTAGGGGGACCGTTCCTCCCACCGGGGAGCTGTTTTTT.

This clone has just a few counts. The rearrangement uses TRBV5-1 and TRBJ1-1; maybe TRBD1 (5 bases). The V end was cut by 6 bases, the J end by 3 bases, with 6 bases between. CDR1 is SGHRS and CDR2 is YFSETQ in the germline V gene. The CDR3 contains 11 residues. CDR3 sequence reads: CASKGDTEAFF. The CDR3 DNA sequence: TGCGCCAGCAAAGGGGACACTGAAGCTTTCTTT.

As concerns this clone: The junction does not match germline at one end; this may be a read error. The genes are TRBV4-3 and TRBJ2-5; 10 bases map to TRBD2. The CDR3 has 18 residues. Per the germline V gene, CDR1 is LGHNA and CDR2 is YSLEER. The CDR3 DNA sequence: TGCGCCAGCAGCAAAGATGATCTAGCGGGAGCCCCGGGAGAGACCCAGTACTTC. It yields the protein CASSKDDLAGAPGETQYF.

J is TRBJ2-3 and V is TRBV2; the D is unclear. Trimming cost V 3 bases and J 0 bases, with 13 bases left between them. The CDR3 has 16 amino acids. In germline, CDR1 is SNHLY, CDR2 FYNNEI. Here the CDR3 DNA reads TGTGCCAGCAGTGATTGGCAGACCAGAAGCACAGATACGCAGTATTTT. Its protein is CASSDWQTRSTDTQYF.

The rearrangement joins TRBV28 to TRBJ1-1, with TRBD1 matching over 9 bases. Looked up from germline, CDR1 is MDHEN and CDR2 is SYDVKM. Trimming removed 4 bases from V and 3 bases from J; junction bases left unmatched: 15. The CDR3 has 18 amino acids. CDR3 protein: CASSSAAEDRGVDTEAFF. The CDR3, as DNA: TGTGCCAGCAGTTCCGCCGCCGAGGACAGGGGAGTGGACACTGAAGCTTTCTTT.

There are a few counts of this clone. The genes are TRBV28 and TRBJ1-2; no clear D gene. Trimming left V 4 bases short and J 4 bases short, with 4 bases between. The CDR3 runs 11 residues. Germline-derived CDR1 and CDR2 are MDHEN and SYDVKM. The CDR3 region is CASSSPYGYTF. The DNA for the CDR3 is TGTGCCAGCAGTTCCCCCTATGGCTACACCTTC.

Written as DNA, the CDR3 is TGTGCCAGTAGTATCCGACAGGGCCGGGATGGCTACACCTTC. It is translated as CASSIRQGRDGYTF. V and J are TRBV19 and TRBJ1-2, with TRBD1 matching over 7 bases. Germline V lookup: CDR1 LNHDA, CDR2 SQIVND (reference sequence). CDR3 length: 14 amino acids. Trimming at V came to 3 bases and at J to 6 bases, leaving 7 bases not matched to a gene.

V usage is TRBV5-6 and J usage is TRBJ2-7, with D uncertain. Germline assignment: CDR1 SGHDT and CDR2 YYEEEE. The CDR3 runs 14 residues. Trimming took 4 bases from V and 4 from J, leaving 15 bases between them. This CDR3 reads CASSPPSGVYEQYF. For the CDR3, the DNA is TGTGCCAGCAGCCCACCAAGTGGAGTTTACGAGCAGTACTTC.

The chain couples TRBV13 to TRBJ2-2; D is uncertain. V was trimmed by 5 bases and J by 0 bases, leaving 10 bases between them. CDR3 length: 15 residues. From germline, CDR1 is PRHDT and CDR2 FYEKMQ (reference sequence). The CDR3 DNA is TGTGCCAGCAGCCCCCCCCTTTCGAACACCGGGGAGCTGTTTTTT. Translated: CASSPPLSNTGELFF.

The genes are TRBV14 and TRBJ1-2; D is perhaps TRBD1 (5 bases). Looked up from germline, CDR1 is SGHDN and CDR2 is FVKESK. The CDR3 has 17 residues. Trimming took off 1 base at V and 3 bases at J, with 18 bases between the two ends. CDR3 in DNA: TGTGCCAGCAGCCAAGTCCTTGGGGCAGAGAAGGACTATGGCTACACCTTC. Protein: CASSQVLGAEKDYGYTF.

The rearrangement joins TRBV5-6 to TRBJ1-2; D gene unclear. Germline-derived CDR1 and CDR2 are SGHDT and YYEEEE. Trimming shortened V by 0 bases and J by 4 bases, and 16 bases separated the two germline ends. The CDR3 covers 16 residues. In nucleotides, the CDR3 is TGTGCCAGCAGCTTGGCCGAAGGGTCCCTTTTCTATGGCTACACCTTC. Translation: CASSLAEGSLFYGYTF.

The genes are TRBV5-8 and TRBJ2-2; D possibly corresponds to TRBD1 (6 bases). V was clipped by 5 bases and J by 7 bases, with 15 bases between them. This CDR3 has 14 residues. Germline V gene data show CDR1 as SGHTS and CDR2 as YDEGEE. The DNA for the CDR3 is TGTGCCAGCAGAGACCCGGACAGCCACGGGGAGCTGTTTTTT. Protein: CASRDPDSHGELFF.

This chain joins TRBV6-5 and TRBJ1-2; 7 bases agree with TRBD1. The V and J ends lost 7 bases and 5 bases, in that order; junction bases with no gene match: 7. Germline V lookup: CDR1 MNHEY, CDR2 SVGAGI. The length of the CDR3 is 13 residues. CDR3 coding DNA: TGTGCCAGCAAATACGGGACAGATTATGGCTACACCTTC. Amino acid sequence: CASKYGTDYGYTF.

The genes are TRBV7-2 and TRBJ1-2; possibly TRBD1 for D (5 bases). Trimming stripped 7 bases from V and 8 bases from J, with 20 bases between. Germline CDR1 reads SGHTA; CDR2 reads FQGNSA. CDR3 size: 14 residues. Here the CDR3 DNA reads TGTGCCAGCACCTTGCAGGGATTCCGACTCGGCTACACCTTC. This encodes CASTLQGFRLGYTF.

CDR3 region: CASSLFGTGQETQYF. The CDR3 DNA reads as TGCGCCAGCAGCTTGTTCGGGACAGGGCAAGAGACCCAGTACTTC. The chain uses TRBV5-1 and TRBJ2-5; TRBD1 aligns across 9 bases. This CDR3 spans 15 amino acids. CDR1 and CDR2 from the germline V gene are SGHRS and YFSETQ. V trimming: 1 base; J trimming: 2 bases; junction bases outside the gene matches: 3.